This record covers a single TCR beta chain. Its cognate antigen is unknown. Study results and caveats: The larger-cohort validation was restricted to a single TCR beta V-J rearrangement rather than whole repertoires. The TCR gene usage of tumor memory CD4+ T cells clustered together with blood and lymph node memory CD4+ cells and with lymph node naive CD4+ cells. Tumor Treg TCRs overlapped most with tumor naive CD4+ cells.

After constant-region reverse-primer amplification, full-length variable regions underwent semi-nested PCR with Nested Universal Primer A. TCRdb used MiXCR to reprocess the 5' RACE reads, holding one entry per CDR3 protein. The repertoire holds approximately 57,000 distinct CDR3 sequences, more than 20% seen once, with 3.2% in the top ten. The sorted Tregs were CD4+CD25+CD127-/low cells. Germline lookup yields CDR1 SGHTA and CDR2 FQGNSA. V was cut by 4 bases and J by 4 bases, with 16 bases left in between. CDR3 length: 15 residues. This TCR was recovered from a female donor with breast cancer. This chain uses TRBV7-2 with TRBJ1-2; perhaps TRBD1 as D (6 bases). The sequenced sample consisted of tumor-infiltrating Tregs sorted from the breast tumor. CDR3: CASSSYGGGTYGYTF. CDR3 bases: TGTGCCAGCAGCTCATACGGGGGCGGGACCTATGGCTACACCTTC.